This T cell receptor beta chain was captured by sequencing in a study of T cells expressing NK-cell markers. The wider study: One of the eight sequenced donors was seronegative, whereas the other seven were HCMV-seropositive. Regarding the study as a whole: In a group of 5 to 7 donors, dominant NKG2C+ clonotypes represented about 1.0-7.0% of CD8+ T cells.

TCR beta cDNA was made by 5'RACE template switching with UMIs. TCRdb re-called the 5' RACE reads; one entry per CDR3 protein, DNA not given. Its table records approximately 380,000 distinct CDR3 sequences. A word on this clonotype: The antigen is unknown.

Looked up from germline, CDR1 is DFQATT and CDR2 is SNEGSKA (reference sequence). This CDR3 region has 15 residues. The sequenced sample consisted of blood T cells: a sorted CD56 or NKG2C T cell subset, CD4+ or CD8+ T cells, or bulk PBMC T cells (not recorded which). The rearrangement joins TRBV20-1 to TRBJ2-7; with no DNA, the TCRdb D assignment of TRBD1 cannot be verified. The TCR sequence derives from a man aged 18 to 69 in good health. The CDR3 spells CSAERGQGATYEQYF.